The 25 T cell receptor beta chains in this list originate from one sample, sequenced in a study of vaccination effects on CD4 cells after COVID-19. Before sequencing, viral peptide pools were used by the ViraFEST assay to expand antigen-specific CD4+ T cells. Once cultured for 9 to 11 days, the cells underwent separation to obtain CD4+ T cells. PCR-confirmed SARS-CoV-2 infection occurred in the person between March and December 2020. Here immunoSEQ multiplex PCR was the method, and the copy in TCRdb shows in-frame clones only, minus some. The sample yields roughly 24,000 clones, around 77% seen once. Their cognate antigens are unknown. The sample was CD4+ T cells from PBMCs cultured with SARS-CoV-2 spike peptides, taken before COVID-19 vaccination. These receptors all come from a human donor who had a prior SARS-CoV-2 infection.

The V gene is TRBV6-5, the J gene TRBJ2-1, with D perhaps TRBD2 (6 bases). The CDR3 is 16 residues long. CDR1 is MNHEY, CDR2 SVGAGI, per germline. V lost 3 bases and J 5 bases, leaving 17 bases between the germline ends. In DNA form, the CDR3 reads TGTGCCAGCAGTTATGGGGGAGGCGGAAACGACAATGAGCAGTTCTTC. The encoded protein is CASSYGGGGNDNEQFF.

This chain links TRBV6-1 with TRBJ1-1; no clear D. This CDR3 has 16 amino acids. V was trimmed by 3 bases and J by 1 base, leaving 15 bases between them. Germline CDR1 is MNHNS and CDR2 is SASEGT. In DNA form, the CDR3 reads TGTGCCAGCAGTGATCGAACTAGGAGTTGGAACACTGAAGCTTTCTTT. Translation gives CASSDRTRSWNTEAFF.

The CDR3 DNA follows: TGTGCCAGCTCACCGGTCTCGGGTTCGGGGAACACTGAAGCTTTCTTT. This codes for CASSPVSGSGNTEAFF. The rearrangement links TRBV18 to TRBJ1-1; D is uncertain. Germline V gene data show CDR1 as KGHSH and CDR2 as LQKENI. CDR3 size: 16 residues. Deletions cut 3 bases from V and 1 base from J, with 15 bases between.

The chain joins TRBV6-5 to TRBJ1-1; possible D gene TRBD1, 5 bases. Germline V lookup: CDR1 MNHEY, CDR2 SVGAGI. The CDR3 sequence is 14 residues long. V was clipped by 0 bases and J by 5 bases, with 10 bases between them. CDR3 sequence (DNA): TGTGCCAGCAGTTACTCGAAGGGGTGGACTGAAGCTTTCTTT. It is translated as CASSYSKGWTEAFF.

The chain has TRBV7-9 and TRBJ1-1; D is uncertain. The V gene's germline CDR1 is SEHNR and CDR2 FQNEAQ (reference sequence). The CDR3 is 14 amino acids. V was trimmed by 7 bases and J by 4 bases, leaving 16 bases between them. CDR3 sequence (DNA): TGTGCCAGCAACGCTTGGGCGGGCGGCACTGAAGCTTTCTTT. Translated: CASNAWAGGTEAFF.

This clone was seen a single time. This chain links TRBV5-4 with TRBJ2-3; TRBD2 is a possible D gene (6 bases). CDR3 size: 16 residues. V lost 4 bases and J lost 3, with 18 bases in between. The germline V gene encodes CDR1 SGHNT and CDR2 YYREEE (reference sequence). The CDR3 sequence is CASSPSGGEGTDTQYF. The CDR3 DNA is TGTGCCAGCAGCCCGTCCGGGGGTGAGGGGACAGATACGCAGTATTTT.

This chain joins TRBV3-1 (or the pseudogene TRBV3-2) and TRBJ1-3; D is unresolved. Trimming stripped 10 bases from V and 5 bases from J, with 12 bases between. The germline V gene has CDR1 LGHDT and CDR2 YNNKEL (reference sequence). This CDR3 has 12 residues. CDR3 residues: CATSIGRNTIYF. For the CDR3, the DNA is TGTGCCACCTCCATTGGCAGAAACACCATATATTTT.

This clone has just one count. The V and J genes are TRBV18 and TRBJ1-6; 9 nucleotides match TRBD1. V lost 1 base to trimming and J lost 8 bases; unmatched junction nucleotides: 3. The CDR3 loop spans 15 amino acids. Per germline, CDR1 KGHSH and CDR2 LQKENI. The CDR3 DNA sequence: TGTGCCAGCTCACCACGGACAGGGGTCGATTCACCCCTCCACTTT. Protein: CASSPRTGVDSPLHF.

The chain has TRBV9 and TRBJ2-5; a possible D gene is TRBD2 (7 bases). CDR3 length equals 14 residues. Germline V gene lookup returns CDR1 SGDLS and CDR2 YYNGEE. The ends were cut back, 0 bases at V and 5 bases at J, with 11 bases in the middle. The CDR3 spells CASSVGGGPETQYF. In DNA, the CDR3 is TGTGCCAGCAGCGTAGGGGGGGGGCCCGAGACCCAGTACTTC.

The rearrangement links TRBV5-1 to TRBJ1-1; 7 bases agree with TRBD1. CDR1 and CDR2 (germline): SGHRS, YFSETQ. J was trimmed by 0 bases and V by 5 bases; bases with no gene match: 19. The CDR3 is 19 amino acids. The CDR3 sequence is CASSLRTGGSAGMNTEAFF. The CDR3 coding sequence is TGCGCCAGCAGTTTAAGGACAGGAGGATCGGCGGGCATGAACACTGAAGCTTTCTTT. Full variable domain (outside the CDR3, taken from reference TRBV5-1 and TRBJ1-1): KAGVTQTPRYLIKTRGQQVTLSCSPISGHRSVSWYQQTPGQGLQFLFEYFSETQRNKGNFPGRFSGRQFSNSRSEMNVSTLELGDSALYLCASSLRTGGSAGMNTEAFFGQGTRLTVV.

V and J are TRBV13 and TRBJ1-1; 7 nucleotides agree with TRBD1. The CDR3 covers 16 residues. V was clipped by 4 bases and J by 0 bases; unmatched bases: 8. Germline V gene lookup returns CDR1 PRHDT and CDR2 FYEKMQ (reference sequence). CDR3 sequence (DNA): TGTGCCAGCAGCTACTTCCGAGGGGGCCTGAACACTGAAGCTTTCTTT. It encodes CASSYFRGGLNTEAFF.

V is TRBV2 and J is TRBJ2-2, with D perhaps matching TRBD2 (6 bases). V lost 2 bases and J lost 4, with 14 bases in between. This CDR3 comprises 16 residues. The germline gives CDR1 SNHLY, CDR2 FYNNEI. The CDR3 DNA is TGTGCCAGCAGTGAAACTTCGGGGCGGGGCACCGGGGAGCTGTTTTTT. It is translated as CASSETSGRGTGELFF.

The CDR3 sequence is CASRAVDRAGANVLTF. The CDR3 DNA reads TGTGCCAGTAGGGCAGTCGACCGTGCTGGGGCCAACGTCCTGACTTTC. The rearrangement uses TRBV19 and TRBJ2-6; D gene unclear. Germline CDR1 LNHDA, CDR2 SQIVND (reference sequence). The CDR3 length is 16 residues. Trimming shortened V by 6 bases and J by 2 bases, and 14 bases separated the two germline ends.

This clone was detected only once. The chain links TRBV2 to TRBJ1-2; TRBD1 is a possible D gene (6 bases). Trimming cost V 6 bases and J 7 bases, with 18 bases left between them. The CDR3 is 14 amino acids. Germline V CDR1 and CDR2: SNHLY, FYNNEI. The CDR3 bases are TGTGCCAGCAGCATTCAGGAGGGGGAGGGTGGCTACACCTTC. This encodes CASSIQEGEGGYTF.

This chain connects TRBV5-4 to TRBJ2-3; TRBD2 agrees at 8 bases. V shed 9 bases and J 1 base; nucleotides not matched to a gene: 7. From germline, CDR1 is SGHNT and CDR2 YYREEE (reference sequence). The CDR3 is made up of 14 amino acids. The CDR3 DNA follows: TGTGCCACATTAGCGGGACTAGGCACAGATACGCAGTATTTT. Translation gives CATLAGLGTDTQYF.

The V call is TRBV3-1 (or the pseudogene TRBV3-2), the J call TRBJ1-4; unclear D gene. Trimming left V 0 bases short and J 8 bases short, with 10 bases between. Germline V gene lookup returns CDR1 LGHDT and CDR2 YNNKEL (reference sequence). The CDR3 runs 14 residues. This chain's CDR3 is CASSQDLLSEKLFF. DNA for the CDR3: TGTGCCAGCAGCCAAGATCTCCTATCCGAAAAACTGTTTTTT.

The chain links TRBV2 to TRBJ1-5; D unresolved. CDR3 length: 16 residues. V was shortened by 2 bases and J by 3 bases, with 14 bases between the two germline ends. Germline-derived CDR1 and CDR2 are SNHLY and FYNNEI. This CDR3 is CASSELGIPANQPQHF. The CDR3 DNA follows: TGTGCCAGCAGTGAACTGGGTATCCCGGCCAATCAGCCCCAGCATTTT.

This clone has more than one count but fewer than ten. This rearrangement joins TRBV5-5 to TRBJ2-7, with 8 bases fitting TRBD1. Looked up from germline, CDR1 is SGHKS and CDR2 is YYEKEE (reference sequence). The CDR3 length is 16 residues. Trimming at V came to 0 bases and at J to 2 bases, leaving 7 bases not matched to a gene. For the CDR3, the DNA is TGTGCCAGCAGCTTGGGGGGACAGGTTAATACCTACGAGCAGTACTTC. Its translation is CASSLGGQVNTYEQYF.

V usage is TRBV21-1 and J usage is TRBJ2-7; the D segment call TRBD2 is taken from the table without a DNA check. TRBV21-1 is labeled a pseudogene. The CDR3 has 15 amino acids. This chain's CDR3 is CASSKELAGSYEQYF. Written as DNA, the CDR3 is TGTGCCAGCAGCAAAGAACTAGCGGGAAGTTACGAGCAGTACTTC.

The chain joins TRBV2 to TRBJ2-3; D unresolved. Trimming took 2 bases from V and 2 from J, leaving 5 bases between them. Germline CDR1 reads SNHLY; CDR2 reads FYNNEI. The CDR3 length is 13 residues. The CDR3 protein is CASSERPTDTQYF. The CDR3, as DNA: TGTGCCAGCAGTGAACGCCCCACAGATACGCAGTATTTT. The full variable domain, with the rest looked up from reference TRBV2 and TRBJ2-3, is EPEVTQTPSHQVTQMGQEVILRCVPISNHLYFYWYRQILGQKVEFLVSFYNNEISEKSEIFDDQFSVERPDGSNFTLKIRSTKLEDSAMYFCASSERPTDTQYFGPGTRLTVL.

V is TRBV2 and J is TRBJ2-1, with D unclear. Germline CDR1 is SNHLY and CDR2 is FYNNEI. This CDR3 is built from 16 residues. V shed 8 bases and J shed 0 bases, with 17 bases lying between them. The CDR3 nucleotides are TGTGCCAGCCGGTCCAGTAGGCGAAGCTCCTACAATGAGCAGTTCTTC. Translation: CASRSSRRSSYNEQFF.

The rearrangement joins TRBV7-2 to TRBJ1-2; D unresolved. V gave up 4 bases and J gave up 4 bases, with 25 bases separating them. Germline V gives CDR1 SGHTA, CDR2 FQGNSA. The CDR3 length is 18 residues. CDR3 residues: CASSSRTSGLGSFYGYTF. In nucleotides, the CDR3 is TGTGCCAGCAGCTCAAGAACTAGCGGGTTAGGGTCCTTCTATGGCTACACCTTC.

The V and J genes are TRBV24-1 and TRBJ2-1, with a tentative D call TRBD2 (5 bases). Germline V gives CDR1 KGHDR, CDR2 SFDVKD. The length of the CDR3 is 14 residues. V lost 5 bases to trimming and J lost 5 bases, with 12 bases between them. CDR3 nucleotide sequence: TGTGCCACCAGTGGTTCCTTAGCGAACAATGAGCAGTTCTTC. Protein: CATSGSLANNEQFF.

The V and J genes are TRBV15 and TRBJ1-1; weak D call: TRBD1 (6 bases). The ends were cut back, 5 bases at V and 1 base at J, with 11 bases in the middle. Germline values: CDR1 LNHNV, CDR2 YYDKDF (reference sequence). CDR3 length: 14 amino acids. The CDR3 spells CATSERDKNTEAFF. CDR3 DNA sequence: TGTGCCACCAGCGAACGGGACAAGAACACTGAAGCTTTCTTT.

The chain couples TRBV27 to TRBJ2-7, with 8 bases matching TRBD1. Germline CDR1 is MNHEY and CDR2 is SMNVEV (reference sequence). This CDR3 is built from 14 residues. V trimming: 9 bases; J trimming: 0 bases; junction bases outside the gene matches: 7. CDR3 sequence (DNA): TGTGCCAGTACCTCGGACAGGGACTCCTACGAGCAGTACTTC. This encodes CASTSDRDSYEQYF.